One and the same sample provided the 22 T cell receptor beta chains below, sequenced in a study of cytotoxic CD8 clonotypes in ibrutinib-treated CLL. Data came from immunoSEQ multiplex PCR; TCRdb stores just in-frame clones and leaves some out. The table shows 150,000 to 200,000 clones, with approximately 77% occurring only once. This specimen was PBMCs, taken after 12 months of ibrutinib treatment. These receptors were obtained from a human donor with chronic lymphocytic leukemia.

This clone has a handful of counts. This chain links TRBV27 with TRBJ2-7; tentatively, D is TRBD1 (6 bases). Germline V gene lookup returns CDR1 MNHEY and CDR2 SMNVEV (reference sequence). The CDR3 loop spans 16 amino acids. V was pared by 2 bases and J by 5 bases, with 19 bases between. For the CDR3, the DNA is TGTGCCAGCAGTTTACGGCGCCCCACAGGGTCCCACGAGCAGTACTTC. This sequence encodes CASSLRRPTGSHEQYF.

The J gene is TRBJ1-5, the V gene TRBV28; 7 positions match TRBD1. V shed 6 bases and J 7 bases; nucleotides not matched to a gene: 6. CDR1 and CDR2 from the germline V gene are MDHEN and SYDVKM. This CDR3 contains 13 residues. The CDR3 region is CASRQGPKQPQHF. In nucleotides, the CDR3 is TGTGCCAGCAGACAGGGGCCAAAACAGCCCCAGCATTTT.

This clone was detected only once. The chain employs TRBV19 and TRBJ2-7; D is perhaps TRBD1 or TRBD2 (5 bases each). The V end lost 8 bases, the J end lost 1 base, and 15 bases lay between the germline ends. CDR3 size: 14 residues. Per the germline V gene, CDR1 is LNHDA and CDR2 is SQIVND (reference sequence). CDR3 in DNA: TGTGCCAGTCACCCGGGACCCACGTCCTACGAGCAGTACTTC. It is translated as CASHPGPTSYEQYF.

The chain links TRBV5-6 to TRBJ1-2, with a possible D match to TRBD1 (5 bases). The CDR3 loop spans 12 amino acids. The V end was cut by 7 bases, the J end by 1 base, with 8 bases between. CDR1 SGHDT and CDR2 YYEEEE come from the germline V gene. The CDR3 is CASGQGNYGYTF. The CDR3 nucleotides read TGTGCCAGCGGGCAGGGTAACTATGGCTACACCTTC.

The chain recombines TRBV28 with TRBJ1-4, with a tentative D call TRBD1 (6 bases). The germline gives CDR1 MDHEN, CDR2 SYDVKM. Trimming took 6 bases from V and 4 from J, leaving 9 bases between them. This CDR3 contains 13 residues. The CDR3 bases are TGTGCCAGCAGAGAGGGGGGTAATGAAAAACTGTTTTTT. Protein: CASREGGNEKLFF.

The chain has TRBV28 and TRBJ2-7; TRBD1 is a possible D gene (6 bases). The V gene lost 2 bases and the J gene lost 5 bases, with 13 bases spanning the gap. This CDR3 has 14 residues. Germline V gene data show CDR1 as MDHEN and CDR2 as SYDVKM. The CDR3 sequence is CASSLGQPPHEQYF. CDR3 in DNA: TGTGCCAGCAGTTTAGGACAGCCGCCTCACGAGCAGTACTTC.

The chain joins TRBV14 to TRBJ1-1, with D perhaps TRBD1 (6 bases). Trimming removed 1 base from V and 1 base from J, with 10 bases in between. The germline CDR1 and CDR2 sequences are SGHDN and FVKESK. The CDR3 is made up of 15 amino acids. The CDR3 sequence is CASSQALGGNTEAFF. For the CDR3, the DNA is TGTGCCAGCAGCCAAGCGTTAGGGGGGAACACTGAAGCTTTCTTT.

This clone was detected once. The chain links TRBV4-3 to TRBJ2-7, with D perhaps matching TRBD1 or TRBD2 (5 bases each). The CDR3 length is 15 residues. The V gene lost 0 bases and the J gene lost 7 bases, with 16 bases spanning the gap. Germline values: CDR1 LGHNA, CDR2 YSLEER. Written as DNA, the CDR3 is TGCGCCAGCAGCCAAGATAGTTGGGGGTCGCGGGAGCAGTACTTC. It yields the protein CASSQDSWGSREQYF.

This clone was detected many times. The chain uses TRBV21-1 and TRBJ2-7; the table's D gene call, TRBD1, was not cross checked with the DNA. TRBV21-1 counts as a pseudogene. This CDR3 has 15 residues. CDR3 protein: CASSLRQAYSYEQYF. Here the CDR3 DNA reads TGTGCCAGCAGCCTAAGACAGGCGTACTCCTACGAGCAGTACTTC.

This clone appeared a few times. V usage is TRBV6-5 and J usage is TRBJ2-2, with 9 bases fitting TRBD2. This CDR3 is 14 amino acids long. Germline loops: CDR1 MNHEY, CDR2 SVGAGI. Trimming at V came to 7 bases and at J to 5 bases, leaving 5 bases not matched to a gene. The chain's CDR3 is CASTGLARTGELFF. DNA for the CDR3: TGTGCCAGCACCGGACTAGCGAGGACCGGGGAGCTGTTTTTT.

The chain recombines TRBV6-6 with TRBJ1-1; tentatively, D is TRBD1 (6 bases). The CDR3 contains 13 residues. With 4 bases removed from V and 5 bases from J, the gap between germline ends came to 11 bases. Per germline, CDR1 MNHNY and CDR2 SVGAGI (reference sequence). In nucleotides, the CDR3 is TGTGCCAGCAGTTTAAAGGGGGGTACTGAAGCTTTCTTT. Its translation is CASSLKGGTEAFF.

The CDR3 nucleotides are TGTGCCAGCAGTTTATCGGTACCCCCCCTCCACTTT. Amino acid sequence: CASSLSVPPLHF. V is TRBV28 and J is TRBJ1-6, with no clear D. CDR3 length: 12 residues. The V end lost 1 base, the J end lost 13 bases, and 8 bases lay between the germline ends. CDR1 MDHEN and CDR2 SYDVKM come from the germline V gene.

The V call is TRBV4-3, the J call TRBJ2-1, with D perhaps TRBD1 or TRBD2 (5 bases each). Per the germline V gene, CDR1 is LGHNA and CDR2 is YSLEER. The V and J ends lost 0 bases and 5 bases respectively, with 17 bases between them. The CDR3 sequence is 17 residues long. CDR3: CASSQDIGGARDNEQFF. The CDR3 nucleotides are TGCGCCAGCAGCCAAGATATAGGTGGGGCGCGGGACAATGAGCAGTTCTTC.

The V call is TRBV2, the J call TRBJ2-1; a possible D gene is TRBD2 (6 bases). Germline CDR1 and CDR2: SNHLY and FYNNEI. The CDR3 contains 14 residues. V lost 3 bases to trimming and J lost 9 bases, with 15 bases between them. In nucleotides, the CDR3 is TGTGCCAGCAGTGATGCGGCGGGGAAGAGTGAGCAGTTCTTC. Residues: CASSDAAGKSEQFF.

This CDR3 is CAWSVQRGPTRGNTIYF. Written as DNA, the CDR3 is TGTGCCTGGAGTGTACAAAGAGGGCCGACGAGGGGAAACACCATATATTTT. This chain connects TRBV30 to TRBJ1-3; D is unresolved. Trimming pared 0 bases from V and 4 bases from J, leaving 19 bases between. Germline lookup yields CDR1 GTSNPN and CDR2 SVGIG (reference sequence). CDR3 length equals 17 residues.

This chain connects TRBV9 to TRBJ1-2, with D unclear. The CDR3 is 14 amino acids. V was trimmed by 2 bases and J by 2 bases, leaving 10 bases between them. Germline CDR1 is SGDLS and CDR2 is YYNGEE. The chain's CDR3 is CASSVESTNYGYTF. CDR3 bases: TGTGCCAGCAGCGTGGAGTCAACAAACTATGGCTACACCTTC.

V gene TRBV28 combines with J gene TRBJ2-7, with D unclear. This CDR3 contains 13 residues. The V gene lost 7 bases and the J gene lost 4 bases, with 14 bases spanning the gap. Per germline, CDR1 MDHEN and CDR2 SYDVKM. The CDR3 DNA follows: TGTGCCAGCATGACTGTAGATAGGTACGAGCAGTACTTC. As protein: CASMTVDRYEQYF.

The chain recombines TRBV23-1 with TRBJ2-7, with D possibly being TRBD1 (5 bases). TRBV23-1 belongs to the ORF category, with a function that is uncertain. The CDR3 is 17 amino acids. The V end lost 0 bases, the J end lost 4 bases, and 19 bases lay between the germline ends. CDR3 sequence (DNA): TGCGCCAGCAGTCAATCTAGGGGCTGCGCCTCTCCTTACGAGCAGTACTTC. Translating gives CASSQSRGCASPYEQYF.

The chain uses TRBV19 and TRBJ2-7; the match to TRBD1 covers 7 bases. Germline-derived CDR1 and CDR2 are LNHDA and SQIVND (reference sequence). The CDR3 is 15 residues long. The J segment lost 3 bases and the V segment lost 6 bases, leaving 11 bases of the junction unmatched. CDR3 region: CASSSPGQLVYEQYF. In DNA, the CDR3 is TGTGCCAGTAGCTCCCCGGGACAGTTAGTCTACGAGCAGTACTTC. The entire variable domain, with the rest obtained from reference TRBV19 and TRBJ2-7, is as follows: DGGITQSPKYLFRKEGQNVTLSCEQNLNHDAMYWYRQDPGQGLRLIYYSQIVNDFQKGDIAEGYSVSREKKESFPLTVTSAQKNPTAFYLCASSSPGQLVYEQYFGPGTRLTVT.

DNA of the CDR3: TGCGCCAGCAGCCGGGAGGCGATGGGAAACACCGGGGAGCTGTTTTTT. Protein: CASSREAMGNTGELFF. This sequence joins TRBV5-1 and TRBJ2-2, with 7 bases identical to TRBD2. V was clipped by 4 bases and J by 2 bases; unmatched bases: 8. The CDR3 has 16 amino acids. Germline values: CDR1 SGHRS, CDR2 YFSETQ.

The chain has TRBV5-6 and TRBJ1-4, with 9 nucleotides matching TRBD1. The V gene's germline CDR1 is SGHDT and CDR2 YYEEEE. With 4 bases clipped from V and 8 bases from J, the junction kept 9 bases outside the gene matches. This CDR3 is built from 15 residues. CDR3 in amino acids: CASSTWTGVREKLFF. In DNA, the CDR3 is TGTGCCAGCAGCACATGGACAGGGGTACGAGAAAAACTGTTTTTT.

The chain couples TRBV19 to TRBJ2-3; D is ambiguous. The CDR3 contains 13 residues. The V end was cut by 1 base, the J end by 1 base, with 3 bases between. CDR1 LNHDA and CDR2 SQIVND come from the germline V gene (reference sequence). CDR3 nucleotide sequence: TGTGCCAGTAGTATAGTCGGCACAGATACGCAGTATTTT. Protein sequence: CASSIVGTDTQYF. The full variable domain, its missing parts supplied by reference TRBV19 and TRBJ2-3, is DGGITQSPKYLFRKEGQNVTLSCEQNLNHDAMYWYRQDPGQGLRLIYYSQIVNDFQKGDIAEGYSVSREKKESFPLTVTSAQKNPTAFYLCASSIVGTDTQYFGPGTRLTVL.